This paragraph reports one T cell receptor beta chain. V lost 2 bases and J lost 3; bases outside the gene matches: 8. Per germline, CDR1 PRHDT and CDR2 FYEKMQ (reference sequence). The CDR3 totals 16 residues. The authors' processing: Estimation of nucleated cell counts relied on the amplification of reference gene primers. Sequencing used immunoSEQ multiplex PCR; TCRdb keeps in-frame clones, though not all of them. V and J calls and clone size come straight from that table; D and trimming were deduced from the DNA. The sample consists of roughly 200,000 clones, approximately 90% of them appearing once. The data are from a study of blood T cell repertoires in COVID-19. What the recovered Cohort 3 donors had was two negative PCRs, clearance, or symptom resolution.

This clonotype originated in a woman aged 25 to 45 who had recovered from COVID-19. The chain couples TRBV13 to TRBJ2-7; 9 positions agree with TRBD2. The sequenced material came from PBMCs or T cells enriched from blood (not recorded which). The CDR3 here is CASSLISSGVIYEQYF. CDR3 in DNA: TGTGCCAGCAGCTTAATATCTAGCGGGGTGATCTACGAGCAGTACTTC. Full variable domain (missing parts from reference TRBV13 and TRBJ2-7): AAGVIQSPRHLIKEKRETATLKCYPIPRHDTVYWYQQGPGQDPQFLISFYEKMQSDKGSIPDRFSAQQFSDYHSELNMSSLELGDSALYFCASSLISSGVIYEQYFGPGTRLTVT.